This T cell receptor (beta chain) was found in a study of T-cell memory formation after mild COVID-19. TCRdb used MiXCR to reprocess the 5' RACE reads, holding one entry per CDR3 protein. The table lists roughly 170,000 distinct CDR3 sequences, 20% to 25% of them singletons. This clonotype came up many times. Germline lookup yields CDR1 LNHDA and CDR2 SQIVND (reference sequence). J lost 6 bases, V lost 1 base, and 6 bases had no gene match. This CDR3 is 15 amino acids long. The chain uses TRBV19 and TRBJ2-1, with 7 bases that match TRBD2. Sequenced material: PBMCs or a T cell subset sorted from them (not recorded which). This receptor was identified in an adult woman who had mild COVID-19 (a few samples of this study predate the infection). Cell type and time point are not known. CDR3 protein: CASSIGGGVGNEQFF. CDR3 DNA: TGTGCCAGTAGTATAGGTGGGGGGGTCGGCAATGAGCAGTTCTTC.